This TCR beta chain was profiled in a study of blood T cells in healthy people across ages. Points from the study as a whole: There were more naive CD4+ cells and higher diversity in long-lived donors than in aged donors. CMV infection status of these donors was not known.

Worth noting for this clonotype: Its cognate antigen is unknown.

The CDR3 loop spans 14 amino acids. Unmatched junction bases numbered 5, after V lost 6 bases and J lost 2 bases. In germline, CDR1 is WNHNN, CDR2 SYGVQD (reference sequence). Next came a second PCR, run for about 6 to 11 cycles, which used a sample-barcoded 5' primer along with a J-beta primer mix. TCRdb passed the 5' RACE reads through MiXCR, listing each CDR3 protein once. The sample shows around 690,000 distinct CDR3 sequences, 58% of them seen only once. This sequence joins TRBV10-1 and TRBJ2-3; 7 bases are shared with TRBD1. The sequenced sample consisted of blood. This receptor was identified in a man aged 60 to 75 in good health. CDR3 region: CASSRDSPTDTQYF. The CDR3 region has the DNA TGCGCCAGCAGCCGGGACAGCCCCACAGATACGCAGTATTTT.